Below, one T cell receptor (beta chain) is given with its context. Many counts were recorded for this clonotype. No cognate antigen has been identified for it. No base qualities exist here, and no much larger clone lies one base off it. This sample is part of a study of prognosis after radiotherapy for stage I lung cancer (dated by TCRdb to the early 2020s). Regarding the study in general: Between early 2018 and January 2019, under 20 stage I NSCLC patients were enrolled in Nanjing, China. Newly diagnosed primary stage I lung tumors occurred in 13 to 15 patients, and oligometastatic NSCLC after surgical resection of the primary tumor occurred in 4 or 5. All patients were regarded as medically inoperable, because of comorbidities in over 10 patients and refusal of surgery in 6 to 8 patients. Ages in the cohort of about a dozen men and 6 or 7 women ranged from roughly 53 to 84 years, with a median of 74. Some twelve patients had adenocarcinoma and over five had squamous cell carcinoma as the tumor histology. Image-guided IMRT or VMAT was used to deliver SBRT in 3 to 5 fractions at a biologically effective dose of at least 100 Gy. No patient received concurrent therapy alongside SBRT. After SBRT, distant metastases developed in about 20% of the 19 patients at a median of 7 months, while the remaining 15 patients had no significant progression. The study profiled peripheral blood TCR beta repertoires from stage I NSCLC patients before and after stereotactic body radiotherapy and related them to distant failure. For each of the approximately 20 patients, one blood sample was taken before SBRT and one after, so the study sequenced 38 samples in total. General conclusions and limits of the study: Post-SBRT Shannon entropy and its change from baseline were lower in patients who developed distant metastases; baseline Shannon entropy was not associated with metastases. TRBV and TRBJ usage frequencies reportedly varied with metastasis status, involving two V genes at baseline and 8 or 9 V and two J genes after SBRT. The study was limited by the small cohort and short follow-up, and independent validation of the study findings is required. After SBRT, the number of unique TCR clones decreased (median roughly 10,000 before versus about 6,900 after; Wilcoxon paired P=0.011). No adjustment for multiple comparisons was applied to any of the reported P values. No determination of tumor specificity was made for expanded TCR clones.

The TCR beta CDR3 region was amplified from genomic DNA by two rounds of multiplex PCR. The first PCR round used primers specific to each TRBV and TRBJ gene, and the primer sequences were filed in Chinese patent CN105087789A. The second PCR round used universal primers. The Roche High Pure PCR Template Preparation Kit was used to extract genomic DNA from the frozen PBMCs. An Illumina HiSeq 3000 was used to sequence the libraries paired-end with 151 bp reads. The source study handled its data this way. Raw reads lacking the multiplex PCR primer sequences were removed with CutAdapt. High-quality paired reads were merged into contigs with PEAR. By alignment to reference sequences, MiXCR assigned TRB V, D and J gene segments to each contig. CDR3 sequences were clustered by base quality and sequence similarity to remove sequencing errors. Diversity was calculated as Shannon entropy divided by the natural log of the number of productive TCR sequences. To get clonality, Shannon entropy was divided by the natural log of the number of unique clonotypes, and that result was subtracted from one. The Youden index of ROC curves was used to select progression-free survival cut-offs for repertoire metrics, and analyses were performed in R 3.5.3. TCRdb trimmed the raw reads at Q25, called clones with MiXCR and kept productive beta chains. Rows merge per CDR3 protein into single entries with the most common DNA and genes. These V and J calls originate from TCRdb's pipeline instead of the authors' own analysis. Here the sample has over 15,000 distinct CDR3 sequences; around a third occur a single time. Jointly, the top ten make up roughly 25% of the sample.

No patient had a history of other malignancies or prior chemotherapy or radiotherapy, and all had node-negative disease on CT and PET/CT. At each of two time points, about 5.5 milliliters of peripheral venous blood were collected in EDTA tubes. PBMCs were isolated by Ficoll-Paque Plus density-gradient centrifugation. Immediately after collection, samples were stored at -80 degrees C until analysis. Trimming removed 3 bases from V and 4 bases from J; the gene matches leave 10 bases unexplained. CDR1 is given as MDHEN and CDR2 as SYDVKM, both from the germline V gene. The CDR3 covers 16 residues, taking in both the cysteine and the phenylalanine. Only the CDR3 portion is preserved as DNA: 48 bases, with reading frame beginning at the first base.

The TCR originated in a donor over 45 with non-small cell lung cancer. Sample: PBMCs, taken before or after stereotactic body radiation therapy (not recorded which). The chain couples TRBV28 to TRBJ2-3, with 7 middle bases fitting TRBD2. The CDR3 region reads CASSFGGWEGSDTQYF. In nucleotides, the sequence is TGTGCCAGCAGTTTTGGTGGGTGGGAGGGTTCAGATACGCAGTATTTT.